Presented here are 23 T cell receptor beta chains from one specimen sequenced in a study of blood T cell repertoires in COVID-19. Sequenced by immunoSEQ multiplex PCR; TCRdb stores in-frame clones only, minus some. The sample shows roughly 250,000 clones, over 70% of them seen only once. The sample taken for sequencing was peripheral blood. The receptors were gathered from a human donor in a cohort sampled during active COVID-19.

In its sample, this clone was seen once. V is TRBV7-6 and J is TRBJ1-2; TRBD1 matches 8 bases. Germline lookup yields CDR1 SGHVS and CDR2 FNYEAQ. The CDR3 covers 17 residues. Trimming cost V 4 bases and J 4 bases; bases outside gene matches: 14. The CDR3 sequence is CASSSWTGTVDGYGYTF. In DNA, the CDR3 is TGTGCCAGCAGCTCCTGGACAGGGACCGTAGATGGCTATGGCTACACCTTC.

This clone came up once. The chain combines TRBV2 with TRBJ2-5, with 13 bases lining up with TRBD2. Germline-derived CDR1 and CDR2 are SNHLY and FYNNEI. Trimming removed 7 bases from V and 5 bases from J; junction bases left unmatched: 4. The CDR3 loop spans 14 amino acids. The CDR3 region is CASKTSGGVETQYF. The CDR3 nucleotides are TGTGCCAGCAAAACTAGCGGGGGGGTTGAGACCCAGTACTTC.

The chain couples TRBV10-2 to TRBJ2-5, with TRBD2 matching 8 bases. The ends lost 7 bases at V and 2 bases at J; junction bases unmatched: 3. The CDR3 runs 13 residues. Germline loops: CDR1 WSHSY, CDR2 SAAADI. CDR3 sequence (DNA): TGCGCCAGCATAGCGGGACTACAAGAGACCCAGTACTTC. This gives the protein CASIAGLQETQYF.

The chain is built from TRBV2 and TRBJ2-1; D perhaps matches TRBD2 (5 bases). This CDR3 is 15 amino acids long. V lost 5 bases, J lost 7 bases, and 18 bases lay in between. In germline, CDR1 is SNHLY, CDR2 FYNNEI. CDR3 coding DNA: TGTGCCAGCAGTCTGGCTGACCCTAGGAGGAATGAGCAGTTCTTC. It specifies CASSLADPRRNEQFF.

This chain joins TRBV18 and TRBJ1-3; D remains ambiguous. The CDR3 contains 16 residues. Germline CDR1 and CDR2: KGHSH and LQKENI. V lost 3 bases to trimming and J lost 3 bases, with 15 bases between them. CDR3 region: CASSPRFGSSGNTIYF. The CDR3 DNA is TGTGCCAGCTCACCGCGCTTCGGTTCTAGTGGAAACACCATATATTTT. Based on the CDR3 plus reference TRBV18 and TRBJ1-3, the full variable domain is NAGVMQNPRHLVRRRGQEARLRCSPMKGHSHVYWYRQLPEEGLKFMVYLQKENIIDESGMPKERFSAEFPKEGPSILRIQQVVRGDSAAYFCASSPRFGSSGNTIYFGEGSWLTVV.

The gene calls are TRBV27 and TRBJ1-2; weak D call: TRBD1 (5 bases). Deletions cut 4 bases from V and 8 bases from J, with 17 bases between. This CDR3 spans 14 amino acids. Per the germline V gene, CDR1 is MNHEY and CDR2 is SMNVEV (reference sequence). CDR3 sequence reads: CASSSWAGVGGYTF. CDR3 nucleotides: TGTGCCAGCAGTTCTTGGGCGGGGGTTGGAGGCTACACCTTC.

The chain recombines TRBV19 with TRBJ2-7; 8 nucleotides match TRBD2. Germline CDR1 reads LNHDA; CDR2 reads SQIVND (reference sequence). The CDR3 is 15 amino acids. The trim removed 1 base at V and 3 bases at J, leaving 5 bases unmatched. Here the CDR3 DNA reads TGTGCCAGTAGTATAGGAGGTAGCGGGGTCTACGAGCAGTACTTC. The encoded protein is CASSIGGSGVYEQYF.

The rearrangement joins TRBV19 to TRBJ1-5; 10 bases fit TRBD1. The germline V gene encodes CDR1 LNHDA and CDR2 SQIVND (reference sequence). J lost 5 bases, V lost 1 base, and 5 bases had no gene match. The CDR3 extends over 16 amino acids. Here the CDR3 reads CASSIADRGTHQPQHF. The CDR3, as DNA: TGTGCCAGTAGTATAGCGGACAGGGGGACCCATCAGCCCCAGCATTTT.

The chain recombines TRBV28 with TRBJ1-1; D is unresolved. The CDR3 spans 11 residues. Per germline, CDR1 MDHEN and CDR2 SYDVKM. Trimming cost V 7 bases and J 1 base, with 4 bases left between them. Written as DNA, the CDR3 is TGTGCCAGCAACAAGAACACTGAAGCTTTCTTT. Its protein is CASNKNTEAFF.

The V call is TRBV5-1, the J call TRBJ1-1; D gene uncertain. CDR1 and CDR2 (germline): SGHRS, YFSETQ. V lost 4 bases, J lost 1 base, and 11 bases lay in between. The CDR3 runs 14 residues. The CDR3 coding sequence is TGCGCCAGCAGCCCCAGGTCACGGAACACTGAAGCTTTCTTT. It encodes CASSPRSRNTEAFF.

The chain links TRBV19 to TRBJ2-5; D unclear. V lost 4 bases and J 5 bases, leaving 11 bases between the germline ends. CDR1 LNHDA and CDR2 SQIVND come from the germline V gene (reference sequence). The CDR3 sequence is 13 residues long. The CDR3: CASSTSLEETQYF. CDR3 coding DNA: TGTGCCAGTAGTACCTCCTTGGAGGAGACCCAGTACTTC. Full variable domain (outside the CDR3, taken from reference TRBV19 and TRBJ2-5): DGGITQSPKYLFRKEGQNVTLSCEQNLNHDAMYWYRQDPGQGLRLIYYSQIVNDFQKGDIAEGYSVSREKKESFPLTVTSAQKNPTAFYLCASSTSLEETQYFGPGTRLLVL.

V and J are TRBV9 and TRBJ1-3; D gene unclear. Trimming left V 10 bases short and J 0 bases short, with 17 bases between. The CDR3 length is 15 residues. CDR1 and CDR2 (germline): SGDLS, YYNGEE. CDR3 sequence reads: CASSPELSSGNTIYF. The CDR3 coding sequence is TGTGCCTCATCCCCCGAACTTAGCTCTGGAAACACCATATATTTT.

This clone was detected only a few times. The chain employs TRBV18 and TRBJ1-2; perhaps TRBD1 as D (6 bases). The CDR3 loop spans 12 amino acids. The V end was cut by 6 bases, the J end by 8 bases, with 13 bases between. Germline V gene data show CDR1 as KGHSH and CDR2 as LQKENI. Here the CDR3 DNA reads TGTGCCAGCTCCCCCGGGGGGCAAGGCTACACCTTC. It yields the protein CASSPGGQGYTF.

The V and J genes are TRBV6-6 and TRBJ2-7, with no clear D. Trimming shortened V by 5 bases and J by 6 bases, and 17 bases separated the two germline ends. Germline lookup yields CDR1 MNHNY and CDR2 SVGAGI (reference sequence). The CDR3 is 14 residues long. CDR3 DNA sequence: TGTGCCAGCAGTACAGCTACTGAGTCCGTCGAGCAGTACTTC. It encodes CASSTATESVEQYF.

The chain recombines TRBV28 with TRBJ2-7, with TRBD2 identical over 8 bases. V gave up 6 bases and J gave up 2 bases; unmatched junction bases: 6. The CDR3 runs to 14 residues. CDR1 and CDR2 from the germline V gene are MDHEN and SYDVKM. The CDR3 DNA reads as TGTGCCAGCAGCCTCGGGGGGGGAACCTACGAGCAGTACTTC. It translates to CASSLGGGTYEQYF.

This clone was detected a few times. The chain recombines TRBV3-1 (or the pseudogene TRBV3-2) with TRBJ2-1, with TRBD1 matching over 7 bases. The CDR3 has 15 amino acids. Trimming removed 7 bases from V and 3 bases from J; junction bases left unmatched: 9. Germline CDR1 reads LGHDT; CDR2 reads YNNKEL (reference sequence). The CDR3 sequence: CASILIQGFYNEQFF. The CDR3 nucleotides read TGTGCCAGCATTCTCATACAGGGGTTCTACAATGAGCAGTTCTTC.

V is TRBV2 and J is TRBJ2-1, with D uncertain. The CDR3 runs 11 residues. Trimming pared 6 bases from V and 4 bases from J, leaving 4 bases between. The germline V gene has CDR1 SNHLY and CDR2 FYNNEI. The CDR3 loop reads CASREYNEQFF. DNA for the CDR3: TGTGCCAGCAGGGAGTACAATGAGCAGTTCTTC.

The rearrangement uses TRBV7-6 and TRBJ1-3; D is unclear. Germline CDR1 is SGHVS and CDR2 is FNYEAQ. This CDR3 contains 16 residues. The V end was cut by 3 bases, the J end by 3 bases, with 15 bases between. The CDR3 region has the DNA TGTGCCAGCAGCTTTAAAGAGGGAGATCGTGGAAACACCATATATTTT. Protein: CASSFKEGDRGNTIYF.

This chain uses TRBV18 with TRBJ1-1; 8 bases align to TRBD1. CDR1 is KGHSH and CDR2 is LQKENI in the germline V gene. The CDR3 is 15 amino acids. The V gene end was trimmed by 3 bases and the J gene end by 5 bases; junction bases not matched to a gene: 8. CDR3 coding DNA: TGTGCCAGCTCACCTACAGGGGGGGTTCGAACTGAAGCTTTCTTT. Encoded protein: CASSPTGGVRTEAFF. Full variable domain (remainder filled in from reference TRBV18 and TRBJ1-1): NAGVMQNPRHLVRRRGQEARLRCSPMKGHSHVYWYRQLPEEGLKFMVYLQKENIIDESGMPKERFSAEFPKEGPSILRIQQVVRGDSAAYFCASSPTGGVRTEAFFGQGTRLTVV.

V gene TRBV3-1 (or the pseudogene TRBV3-2) combines with J gene TRBJ2-6; TRBD1 aligns across 7 bases. Germline values: CDR1 LGHDT, CDR2 YNNKEL (reference sequence). Trimming cost V 6 bases and J 2 bases; bases outside gene matches: 4. The CDR3 runs to 15 residues. The CDR3, as DNA: TGTGCCAGCAGGCCCGGGACAGCTGGGGCCAACGTCCTGACTTTC. Protein: CASRPGTAGANVLTF.

This chain links TRBV7-8 with TRBJ2-1; D gene uncertain. This CDR3 region has 12 residues. CDR1 SGHVS and CDR2 FQNEAQ come from the germline V gene. V was trimmed by 5 bases and J by 9 bases, leaving 11 bases between them. The CDR3 loop is CASSHSMPEQFF. CDR3 nucleotides: TGTGCCAGCAGCCACTCAATGCCTGAGCAGTTCTTC. The whole variable domain, filled in from reference TRBV7-8 and TRBJ2-1, reads GAGVSQSPRYKVAKRGQDVALRCDPISGHVSLFWYQQALGQGPEFLTYFQNEAQLDKSGLPSDRFFAERPEGSVSTLKIQRTQQEDSAVYLCASSHSMPEQFFGPGTRLTVL.

In DNA form, the CDR3 reads TGTGCCAGCAGTGACACGTTGAGCTCCTACGAGCAGTACTTC. Translated, it gives CASSDTLSSYEQYF. The chain uses TRBV25-1 and TRBJ2-7; the D is unclear. The CDR3 length is 14 residues. Deletions cut 3 bases from V and 0 bases from J, with 9 bases between. From germline, CDR1 is MGHDK and CDR2 SYGVNS.

V gene TRBV3-1 (or the pseudogene TRBV3-2) combines with J gene TRBJ1-6; no clear D. Trimming stripped 3 bases from V and 5 bases from J, with 8 bases between. The CDR3 has 14 amino acids. The germline gives CDR1 LGHDT, CDR2 YNNKEL (reference sequence). CDR3 amino acids: CASSQDYNNSPLHF. Here the CDR3 DNA reads TGTGCCAGCAGCCAGGACTATAATAATTCACCCCTCCACTTT.